These T cell receptor beta chains were read from a single sample in a study of OX40 agonist ivuxolimab in advanced cancers. Assay used: immunoSEQ multiplex PCR; TCRdb lists only in-frame clones, some missing. Counted here are tens of thousands of clones, over 80% occurring once; the ten biggest clones make up roughly 12%. Sequencing used CD4+ or CD8+ T cells sorted from blood, obtained in a trial of the OX40 agonist ivuxolimab. The receptors were sampled from an adult with an advanced solid tumor such as melanoma, head and neck, liver or kidney cancer. The CDR3 runs from the conserved cysteine through the conserved F or W. The order of the fields is J gene, D gene, clone size, V gene, CDR3 protein, CDR3 DNA. A D gene is named only where the DNA matches it firmly. Clone size is not always given. Where it is, it says once, few, many or a class for expanded clones.

TRBJ2-5,TRBD2,NA,TRBV10-3,CAISGSTMAGGLGSTQYF,TGTGCCATCAGTGGATCCACTATGGCGGGAGGTTTGGGTTCGACCCAGTACTTC
TRBJ2-3,NA,NA,TRBV10-3,CAISESGDPDTQYF,TGTGCCATCAGTGAGTCCGGGGACCCAGATACGCAGTATTTT
TRBJ2-7,NA,NA,TRBV10-3,CAISEDNSYEQYF,TGTGCCATCAGTGAAGACAACTCCTACGAGCAGTACTTC
TRBJ2-7,TRBD1,NA,TRBV19,CASRRQGAHEQYF,TGTGCCAGTCGCAGACAGGGGGCCCACGAGCAGTACTTC
TRBJ2-5,NA,NA,TRBV7-2,CASSPWTYQETQYF,TGTGCCAGCAGCCCATGGACATACCAAGAGACCCAGTACTTC
TRBJ2-3,TRBD2,NA,TRBV7-3,CASSLTAGATDTQYF,TGTGCCAGCAGCTTAACAGCGGGGGCAACAGATACGCAGTATTTT
TRBJ2-6,NA,NA,TRBV29-1,CSVLDTSGANVLTF,TGCAGCGTTCTTGACACCTCTGGGGCCAACGTCCTGACTTTC
TRBJ1-1,NA,once,TRBV29-1,CSVEDWGPIRGTEAFF,TGCAGCGTTGAAGATTGGGGGCCCATTAGAGGGACTGAAGCTTTCTTT
TRBJ1-6,NA,NA,TRBV12-5,CASGLVQELHF,TGTGCTAGTGGTTTGGTACAGGAGCTCCACTTT
TRBJ2-4,TRBD1,NA,TRBV9,CASSETGAGNIQYF,TGTGCCAGCAGCGAGACAGGGGCAGGAAACATTCAGTACTTC
TRBJ2-1,TRBD2,once,TRBV5-8,CASSPYSGSEAGNEQFF,TGTGCCAGCAGCCCCTATAGCGGGAGTGAAGCGGGCAATGAGCAGTTCTTC
TRBJ2-1,NA,NA,TRBV9,CASSPASPTYNEQFF,TGTGCCAGCAGCCCCGCCAGCCCGACCTACAATGAGCAGTTCTTC
TRBJ2-7,NA,NA,TRBV30,CAWSRQVGYEQYF,TGTGCCTGGAGTAGACAGGTCGGGTACGAGCAGTACTTC
TRBJ2-4,NA,NA,TRBV7-9,CASSLGISDIPSDIQYF,TGTGCCAGCAGCTTAGGAATAAGCGACATCCCATCAGACATTCAGTACTTC
TRBJ2-7,TRBD2,once,TRBV14,CASSLLGLGYEQYF,TGTGCCAGCAGCCTGCTGGGACTAGGGTACGAGCAGTACTTC
TRBJ1-2,NA,NA,TRBV11-2,CASSIGESYGYTF,TGTGCCAGCAGCATAGGTGAGAGCTATGGCTACACCTTC
TRBJ1-2,NA,few,TRBV6-1,CASMKGRTYGYTF,TGTGCCAGCATGAAGGGGCGTACCTATGGCTACACCTTC
TRBJ1-5,NA,NA,TRBV2,CASRRGGDQPQHF,TGTGCCAGCAGACGGGGGGGTGATCAGCCCCAGCATTTT
TRBJ1-6,NA,NA,TRBV5-4,CASSYYDRLNSPLHF,TGTGCCAGCAGCTATTACGACCGACTCAATTCACCCCTCCACTTT
TRBJ1-2,NA,NA,TRBV7-2,CASSLRQGGGYTF,TGTGCCAGCAGCTTACGGCAGGGTGGTGGCTACACCTTC
TRBJ2-3,NA,few,TRBV19,CASKEGARTDTQYF,TGTGCCAGTAAGGAGGGGGCGAGGACAGATACGCAGTATTTT
TRBJ2-3,TRBD2,NA,TRBV19,CAISLAGSTDTQYF,TGTGCCATTTCCTTAGCGGGGAGCACAGATACGCAGTATTTT
TRBJ1-1,NA,NA,TRBV18,CASSPAAVNTEAFF,TGTGCCAGCTCACCCGCCGCAGTGAACACTGAAGCTTTCTTT
TRBJ2-7,NA,NA,TRBV12-1,CASSFARLAGAYEQYF,TGTGCCAGCAGCTTTGCCCGACTAGCGGGAGCCTACGAGCAGTACTTC
TRBJ2-1,TRBD2,NA,TRBV28,CASSWGTSGSVSEQFF,TGTGCCAGCAGTTGGGGGACTAGCGGGAGTGTTAGTGAGCAGTTCTTC
TRBJ1-2,NA,NA,TRBV27,CASSLSWDLYGYTF,TGTGCCAGCAGTTTAAGTTGGGACTTGTATGGCTACACCTTC
TRBJ2-3,NA,NA,TRBV7-2,CASSLRAQTDTQYF,TGTGCCAGCAGCCTCCGGGCGCAAACAGATACGCAGTATTTT
TRBJ2-3,TRBD1,NA,TRBV7-3,CASSLAQTGVGSDTQYF,TGTGCCAGCAGCTTAGCCCAAACAGGGGTAGGGTCAGATACGCAGTATTTT
TRBJ2-1,NA,NA,TRBV5-5,CASSPTPGSSYNEQFF,TGTGCCAGCAGCCCCACCCCAGGGAGCTCCTACAATGAGCAGTTCTTC
TRBJ2-1,NA,once,TRBV28,CASSVRDPGRPVGQFF,TGTGCCAGCAGTGTCCGGGACCCAGGCAGGCCGGTTGGGCAGTTCTTC
TRBJ1-4,NA,NA,TRBV11-2,CASSFTTNEKLFF,TGTGCCAGCAGCTTCACAACTAATGAAAAACTGTTTTTT
TRBJ2-3,TRBD1,once,TRBV7-6,CASSTLGDRGDTQYF,TGTGCCAGCAGCACCCTTGGGGACAGGGGAGATACGCAGTATTTT
TRBJ2-2,NA,NA,TRBV7-3,CASSLSEANTGELFF,TGTGCCAGCAGCTTATCGGAAGCGAACACCGGGGAGCTGTTTTTT
TRBJ1-6,TRBD1,once,TRBV5-1,CASRTTDRANSPLHF,TGCGCCAGCAGAACCACGGACAGGGCTAATTCACCCCTCCACTTT
TRBJ1-1,NA,NA,TRBV15,CATSRDLQGIAFF,TGTGCCACCAGCAGAGACCTCCAGGGGATCGCTTTCTTT
TRBJ2-3,NA,NA,TRBV28,CASKEVDTDTQYF,TGTGCCAGCAAAGAAGTCGACACAGATACGCAGTATTTT
TRBJ2-3,NA,NA,TRBV5-1,CASSFQDSRTDTQYF,TGCGCCAGCAGCTTTCAGGACAGCCGCACAGATACGCAGTATTTT
TRBJ1-5,TRBD1,NA,TRBV7-9,CASSPGQSYQPQHF,TGTGCCAGCAGCCCGGGACAGTCGTATCAGCCCCAGCATTTT
TRBJ2-7,NA,NA,TRBV7-9,CASSLAGTSYEQYF,TGTGCCAGCAGCTTAGCAGGAACCTCCTACGAGCAGTACTTC
TRBJ2-2,NA,NA,TRBV7-2,CASSLPPRELFF,TGTGCCAGCAGCTTACCCCCCCGGGAGCTGTTTTTT
TRBJ1-5,NA,NA,TRBV7-2,CASSLNTGTNQPQHF,TGTGCCAGCAGCTTAAACACAGGGACGAATCAGCCCCAGCATTTT
TRBJ2-1,TRBD2,few,TRBV5-1,CASSLGTSGGLIYNEQFF,TGCGCCAGCAGCTTGGGGACTAGCGGGGGTTTAATCTACAATGAGCAGTTCTTC
TRBJ1-6,NA,NA,TRBV2,CASIGRGYLSKNSPLHF,TGTGCCAGCATCGGGAGGGGGTACTTATCAAAGAATTCACCCCTCCACTTT
TRBJ1-5,TRBD1,NA,TRBV6-5,CASSYGTGGQPQHF,TGTGCCAGCAGTTACGGGACAGGGGGCCAGCCCCAGCATTTT
TRBJ2-6,NA,NA,TRBV19,CASSMGRSGANVLTF,TGTGCCAGTAGTATGGGCCGCTCTGGGGCCAACGTCCTGACTTTC
TRBJ1-2,TRBD1,few,TRBV2,CASGTVNYGYTF,TGTGCCAGCGGGACAGTGAACTATGGCTACACCTTC
TRBJ2-4,NA,NA,TRBV19,CASNWGIAKNIQYF,TGTGCCAGTAATTGGGGCATAGCCAAAAACATTCAGTACTTC
TRBJ2-2,NA,NA,TRBV2,CASSRGGFDTGELFF,TGTGCCAGCAGCAGGGGGGGCTTTGACACCGGGGAGCTGTTTTTT
TRBJ1-4,TRBD1,NA,TRBV27,CASSPQDRVGEKLFF,TGTGCCAGCAGTCCCCAGGACAGGGTCGGTGAAAAACTGTTTTTT
TRBJ2-3,TRBD2,NA,TRBV2,CASSDGGGAIDTQYF,TGTGCCAGCAGTGATGGCGGGGGGGCCATTGATACGCAGTATTTT
TRBJ1-6,NA,NA,TRBV6-5,CASTSSNSPLHF,TGTGCCAGCACCAGTAGTAATTCACCCCTCCACTTT
TRBJ1-6,NA,NA,TRBV6-1,CASSGPRRPLHF,TGTGCCAGCAGTGGACCCCGTAGACCCCTCCACTTT
TRBJ2-3,TRBD2,few,TRBV9,CASSVGGAGGFADTQYF,TGTGCCAGCAGCGTAGGTGGAGCGGGGGGGTTTGCAGATACGCAGTATTTT